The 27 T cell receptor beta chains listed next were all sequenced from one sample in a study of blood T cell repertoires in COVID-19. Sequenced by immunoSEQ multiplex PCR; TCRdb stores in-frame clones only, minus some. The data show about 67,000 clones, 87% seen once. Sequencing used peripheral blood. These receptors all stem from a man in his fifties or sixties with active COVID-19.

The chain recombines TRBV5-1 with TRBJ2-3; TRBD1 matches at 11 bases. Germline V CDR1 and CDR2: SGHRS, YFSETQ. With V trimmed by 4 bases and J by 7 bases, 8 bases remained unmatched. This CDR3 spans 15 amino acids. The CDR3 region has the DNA TGCGCCAGCAGCGGATCAGGACAGGGGGCTAATACGCAGTATTTT. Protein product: CASSGSGQGANTQYF.

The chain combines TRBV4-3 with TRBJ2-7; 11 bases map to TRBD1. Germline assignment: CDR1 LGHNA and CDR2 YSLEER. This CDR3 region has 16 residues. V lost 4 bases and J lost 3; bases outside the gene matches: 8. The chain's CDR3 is CASSPGGDRGNYEQYF. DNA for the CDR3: TGCGCCAGCAGCCCCGGGGGGGACAGGGGGAACTACGAGCAGTACTTC.

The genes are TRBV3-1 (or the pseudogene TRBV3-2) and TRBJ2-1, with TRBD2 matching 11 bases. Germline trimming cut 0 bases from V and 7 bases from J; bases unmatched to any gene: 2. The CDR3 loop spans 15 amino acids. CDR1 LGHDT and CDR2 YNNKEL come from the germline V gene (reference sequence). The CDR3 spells CASSQDTSGSNEQFF. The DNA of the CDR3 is TGTGCCAGCAGCCAAGATACTAGCGGGAGTAATGAGCAGTTCTTC.

CDR3 amino acids: CASSPREGRSTEAFF. DNA for the CDR3: TGTGCCAGCAGCCCCCGCGAGGGCAGAAGCACTGAAGCTTTCTTT. The gene calls are TRBV7-2 and TRBJ1-1; D not resolved. CDR3 size: 15 residues. V dropped 5 bases and J dropped 4 bases, with 17 bases sitting between them. Germline V gene sequence: CDR1 SGHTA, CDR2 FQGNSA.

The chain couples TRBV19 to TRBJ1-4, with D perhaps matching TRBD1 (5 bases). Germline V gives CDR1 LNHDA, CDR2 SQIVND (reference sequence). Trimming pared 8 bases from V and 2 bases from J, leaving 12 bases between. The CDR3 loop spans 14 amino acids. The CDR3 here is CASSDGGTNEKLFF. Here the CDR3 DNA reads TGTGCCAGTTCGGACGGGGGTACTAATGAAAAACTGTTTTTT.

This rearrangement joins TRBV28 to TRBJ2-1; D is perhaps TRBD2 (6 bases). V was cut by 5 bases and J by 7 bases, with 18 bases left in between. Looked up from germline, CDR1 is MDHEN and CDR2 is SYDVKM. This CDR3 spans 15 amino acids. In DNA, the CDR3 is TGTGCCAGCAGTGTCTTTCTCGGGAGAACAAATGAGCAGTTCTTC. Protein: CASSVFLGRTNEQFF.

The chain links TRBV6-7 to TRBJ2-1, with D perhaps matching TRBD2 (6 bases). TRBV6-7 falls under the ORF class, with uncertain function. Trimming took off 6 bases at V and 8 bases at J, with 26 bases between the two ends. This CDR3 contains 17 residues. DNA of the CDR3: TGTGCCAGCAGCTACAGCCTGCGGGGCCTTCCTTTCTATGAGCAGTTCTTC. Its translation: CASSYSLRGLPFYEQFF.

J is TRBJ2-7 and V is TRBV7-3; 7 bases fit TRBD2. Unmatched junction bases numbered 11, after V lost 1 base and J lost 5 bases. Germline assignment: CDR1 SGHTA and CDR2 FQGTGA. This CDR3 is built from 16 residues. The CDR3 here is CASSLNRASGSHEQYF. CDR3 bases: TGTGCCAGCAGCTTAAATAGGGCTAGCGGTAGCCACGAGCAGTACTTC.

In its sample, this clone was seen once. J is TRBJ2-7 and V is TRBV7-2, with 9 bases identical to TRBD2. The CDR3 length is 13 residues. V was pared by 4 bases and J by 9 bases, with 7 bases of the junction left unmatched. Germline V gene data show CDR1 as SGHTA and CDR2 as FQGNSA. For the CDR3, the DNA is TGTGCCAGCAGCTCCGTAGCGGGAGAGGGGCAGTACTTC. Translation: CASSSVAGEGQYF.

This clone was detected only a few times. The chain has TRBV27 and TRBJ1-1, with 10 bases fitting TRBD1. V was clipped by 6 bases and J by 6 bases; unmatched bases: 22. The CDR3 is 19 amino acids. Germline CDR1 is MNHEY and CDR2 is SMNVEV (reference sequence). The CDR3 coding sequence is TGTGCCAGCAGCAAAGCAGGGTGGGGACAGGGGCGACTGGGTTCTGAAGCTTTCTTT. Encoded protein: CASSKAGWGQGRLGSEAFF.

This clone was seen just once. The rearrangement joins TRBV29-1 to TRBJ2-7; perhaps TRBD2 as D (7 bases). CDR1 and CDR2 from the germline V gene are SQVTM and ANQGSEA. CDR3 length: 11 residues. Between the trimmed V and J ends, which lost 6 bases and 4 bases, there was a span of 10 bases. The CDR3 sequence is CSVAGTYEQYF. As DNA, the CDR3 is TGCAGCGTAGCGGGGACATACGAGCAGTACTTC.

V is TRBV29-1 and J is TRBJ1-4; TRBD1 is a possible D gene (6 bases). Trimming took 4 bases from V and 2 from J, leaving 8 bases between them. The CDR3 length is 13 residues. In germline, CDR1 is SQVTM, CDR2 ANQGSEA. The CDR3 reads CSVVGQTNEKLFF. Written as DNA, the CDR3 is TGCAGCGTTGTAGGACAGACTAATGAAAAACTGTTTTTT.

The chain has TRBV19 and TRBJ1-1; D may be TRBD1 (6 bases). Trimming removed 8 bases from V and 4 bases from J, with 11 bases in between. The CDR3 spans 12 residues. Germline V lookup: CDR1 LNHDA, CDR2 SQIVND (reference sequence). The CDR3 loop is CASQQGSTEAFF. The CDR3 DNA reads TGTGCCAGTCAACAGGGAAGCACTGAAGCTTTCTTT.

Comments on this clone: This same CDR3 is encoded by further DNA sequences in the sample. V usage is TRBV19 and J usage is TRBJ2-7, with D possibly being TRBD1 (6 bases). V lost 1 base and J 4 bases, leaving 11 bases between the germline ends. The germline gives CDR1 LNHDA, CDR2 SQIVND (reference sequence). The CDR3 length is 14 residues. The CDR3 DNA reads TGTGCCAGTAGTATAGGCCAGGGGACATACGAGCAGTACTTC. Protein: CASSIGQGTYEQYF.

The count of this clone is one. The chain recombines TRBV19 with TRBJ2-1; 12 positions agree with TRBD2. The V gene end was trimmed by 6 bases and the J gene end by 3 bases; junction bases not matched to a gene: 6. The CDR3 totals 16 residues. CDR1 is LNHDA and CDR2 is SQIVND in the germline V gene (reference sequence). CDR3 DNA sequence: TGTGCCAGTAGCAGCAGACTAGCGGGAGTCTACAATGAGCAGTTCTTC. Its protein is CASSSRLAGVYNEQFF.

CDR3 amino acids: CASSLVPAAGETQYF. The CDR3 DNA is TGTGCCAGCAGCCTGGTTCCAGCCGCGGGGGAGACCCAGTACTTC. The genes are TRBV7-2 and TRBJ2-5, with a tentative D call TRBD2 (6 bases). This CDR3 spans 15 amino acids. CDR1 SGHTA and CDR2 FQGNSA come from the germline V gene. V lost 5 bases, J lost 5 bases, and 18 bases lay in between.

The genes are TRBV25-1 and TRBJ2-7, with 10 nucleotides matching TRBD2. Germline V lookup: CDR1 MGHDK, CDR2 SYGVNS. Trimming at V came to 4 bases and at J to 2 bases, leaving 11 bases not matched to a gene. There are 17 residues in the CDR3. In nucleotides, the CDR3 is TGTGCCAGCAGTGCCTTAATAGAACTAGCGGGAACCTACGAGCAGTACTTC. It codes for CASSALIELAGTYEQYF.

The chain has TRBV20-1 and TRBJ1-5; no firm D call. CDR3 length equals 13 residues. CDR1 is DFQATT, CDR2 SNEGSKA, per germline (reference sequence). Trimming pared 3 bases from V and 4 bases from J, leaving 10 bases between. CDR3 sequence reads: CSASPYVNQPQHF. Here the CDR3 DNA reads TGCAGTGCTAGTCCCTACGTTAATCAGCCCCAGCATTTT.

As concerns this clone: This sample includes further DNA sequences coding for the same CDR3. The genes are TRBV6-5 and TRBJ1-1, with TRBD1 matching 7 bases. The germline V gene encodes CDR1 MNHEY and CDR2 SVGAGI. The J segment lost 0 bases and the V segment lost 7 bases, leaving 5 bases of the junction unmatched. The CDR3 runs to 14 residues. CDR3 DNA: TGTGCCAGCACCAAACAGGGGATGAACACTGAAGCTTTCTTT. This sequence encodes CASTKQGMNTEAFF.

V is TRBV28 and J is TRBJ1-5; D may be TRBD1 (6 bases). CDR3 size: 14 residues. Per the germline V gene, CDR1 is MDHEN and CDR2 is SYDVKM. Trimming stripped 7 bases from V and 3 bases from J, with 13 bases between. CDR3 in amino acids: CASIDGGLNQPQHF. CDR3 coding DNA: TGTGCCAGCATTGACGGGGGGCTCAATCAGCCCCAGCATTTT. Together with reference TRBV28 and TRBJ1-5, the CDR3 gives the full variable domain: DVKVTQSSRYLVKRTGEKVFLECVQDMDHENMFWYRQDPGLGLRLIYFSYDVKMKEKGDIPEGYSVSREKKERFSLILESASTNQTSMYLCASIDGGLNQPQHFGDGTRLSIL.

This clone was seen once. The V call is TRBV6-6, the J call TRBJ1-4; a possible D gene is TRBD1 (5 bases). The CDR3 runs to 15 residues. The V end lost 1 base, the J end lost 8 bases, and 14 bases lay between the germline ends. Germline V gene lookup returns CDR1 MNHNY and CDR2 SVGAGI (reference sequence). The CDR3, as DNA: TGTGCCAGCAGTTACTTAGGGGTATCTGGCGAAAAACTGTTTTTT. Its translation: CASSYLGVSGEKLFF.

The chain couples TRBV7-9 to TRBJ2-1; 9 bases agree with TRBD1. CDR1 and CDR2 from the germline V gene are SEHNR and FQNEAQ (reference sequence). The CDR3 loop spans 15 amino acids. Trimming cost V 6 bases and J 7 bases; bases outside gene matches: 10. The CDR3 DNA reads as TGTGCCAGCAGTCCAAACAGGGGGCCATCAAATGAGCAGTTCTTC. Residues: CASSPNRGPSNEQFF. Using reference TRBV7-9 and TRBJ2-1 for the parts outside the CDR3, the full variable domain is DTGVSQNPRHKITKRGQNVTFRCDPISEHNRLYWYRQTLGQGPEFLTYFQNEAQLEKSRLLSDRFSAERPKGSFSTLEIQRTEQGDSAMYLCASSPNRGPSNEQFFGPGTRLTVL.

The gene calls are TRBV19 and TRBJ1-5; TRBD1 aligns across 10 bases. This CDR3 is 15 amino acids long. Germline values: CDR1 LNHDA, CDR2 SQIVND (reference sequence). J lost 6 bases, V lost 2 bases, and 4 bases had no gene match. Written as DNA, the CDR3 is TGTGCCAGTAGTATATCGACAGGGGGCCCTCAGCCCCAGCATTTT. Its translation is CASSISTGGPQPQHF.

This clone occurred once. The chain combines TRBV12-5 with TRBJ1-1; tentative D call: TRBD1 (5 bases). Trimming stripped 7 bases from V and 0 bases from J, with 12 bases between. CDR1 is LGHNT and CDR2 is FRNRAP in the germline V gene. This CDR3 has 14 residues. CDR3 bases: TGTGCTAGTGCCCCCCGGGGGATGAACACTGAAGCTTTCTTT. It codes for CASAPRGMNTEAFF.

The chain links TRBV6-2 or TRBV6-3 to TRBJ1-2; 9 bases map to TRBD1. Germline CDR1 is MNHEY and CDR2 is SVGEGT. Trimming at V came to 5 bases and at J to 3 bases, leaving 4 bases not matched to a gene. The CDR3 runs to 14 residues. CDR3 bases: TGTGCCAGCAGTAAACAGGGGGCGGACTATGGCTACACCTTC. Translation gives CASSKQGADYGYTF.

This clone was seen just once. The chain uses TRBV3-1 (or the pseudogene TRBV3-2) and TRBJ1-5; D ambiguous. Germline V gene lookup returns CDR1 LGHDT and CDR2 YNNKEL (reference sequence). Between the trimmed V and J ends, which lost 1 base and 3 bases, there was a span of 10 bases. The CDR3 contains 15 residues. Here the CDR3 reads CASSQGGRDNQPQHF. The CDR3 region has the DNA TGTGCCAGCAGCCAAGGAGGACGGGACAATCAGCCCCAGCATTTT.

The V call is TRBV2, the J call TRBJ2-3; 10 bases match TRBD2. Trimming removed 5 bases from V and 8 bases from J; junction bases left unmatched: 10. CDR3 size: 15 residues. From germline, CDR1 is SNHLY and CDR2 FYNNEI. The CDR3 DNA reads TGTGCCAGCAGTTTAGCGGGGGGCCCCATGGGTACGCAGTATTTT. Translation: CASSLAGGPMGTQYF.